A selection of T cell receptor beta chains follows, all from one sample in a study of T cells in Graves' hyperthyroidism and ophthalmopathy. TCRdb ran MiXCR on the multiplex PCR reads and lists one entry per CDR3 protein. The sample yields 350,000 to 450,000 distinct CDR3 sequences, 17% seen once. The sample consisted of blood. Receptors originate from a young woman with Graves' hyperthyroidism that later progressed to Graves' ophthalmopathy. The CDR3 runs from the conserved cysteine through the conserved F or W. D genes are given only for firm matches. Some rows mark clone size as missing; the rest say once, few, many or name a class of expanded clone.

j_call clone_size v_call d_call cdr3_nt cdr3_aa
TRBJ2-5 . TRBV6-9 . TGTGCCAGCATTTCTCCCGGCCAAGAGACCCAGTACTTC CASISPGQETQYF
TRBJ2-3 many TRBV27 TRBD2 TGTGCCAGCAGTTTCTTGAGAAGCGGGGGCCGGGAAGATACGCAGTATTTT CASSFLRSGGREDTQYF
TRBJ2-5 many TRBV6-1 . TGTGCCAGCAGTGAACGGAGGGTTGAAGAGACCCAGTACTTC CASSERRVEETQYF
TRBJ2-3 few TRBV19 . TGTGCCAGTAGTATTAAGTCTACGCAGTATTTT CASSIKSTQYF
TRBJ2-3 . TRBV9 TRBD2 TGTGCCAGCAGCGCGAGACTAGCGGGGTTGGTAGATACGCAGTATTTT CASSARLAGLVDTQYF
TRBJ2-7 few TRBV7-9 . TGTGCCAGCAGCGCCGAGACAAGATCCTACGAGCAGTACTTC CASSAETRSYEQYF
TRBJ1-3 . TRBV6-1 . TGTGCCAGCAGTCACGGCCGGGACCCTGGAAACACCATATATTTT CASSHGRDPGNTIYF
TRBJ2-7 many TRBV10-3 TRBD2 TGTGCCATCACCAGTGCGGGGGGCTCGGAAGAGCAGTACTTC CAITSAGGSEEQYF
TRBJ1-6 many TRBV10-3 . TGTGCCATCGGGGAAGGGGATAATTCACCCCTCCACTTT CAIGEGDNSPLHF
TRBJ2-1 many TRBV7-9 TRBD1 TGTGCCAGCAATTCCGGACAGGGCTCCTACAATGAGCAGTTCTTC CASNSGQGSYNEQFF
TRBJ2-4 many TRBV7-2 TRBD2 TGTGCCAGCAGCTCCCTCGAGCGGGGGGCAAAGTACTTC CASSSLERGAKYF
TRBJ1-6 many TRBV7-3 . TGTGCCAGCAGCCCTTTCTTGCGTGGGGAGGATTCACCCCTCCACTTT CASSPFLRGEDSPLHF
TRBJ1-2 many TRBV28 . TGTGCCAGCAGTCCCTATTCGGGGGTTAACTATGGCTACACCTTC CASSPYSGVNYGYTF
TRBJ2-1 once TRBV5-6 . TGTGCCAGCAGCTTGGCCCTCGACGGTCACAATGAGCAGTTCTTC CASSLALDGHNEQFF
TRBJ1-1 many TRBV29-1 TRBD1 TGCAGCGTTACCCCCGGGACAGGAAACACTGAAGCTTTCTTT CSVTPGTGNTEAFF
TRBJ2-1 many TRBV27 TRBD1 TGTGCCAGCGTTGCCGGGACAGGGGGTTACAATGAGCAGTTCTTC CASVAGTGGYNEQFF
TRBJ1-2 few TRBV13 . TGTGCCAGCAGCTTAGGGGACAGAGCAGAGGACTATGGCTACACCTTC CASSLGDRAEDYGYTF
TRBJ2-5 . TRBV4-1 . TGCGCCAGCAGCCAAGTTCTTAAAGAGACCCAGTACTTC CASSQVLKETQYF
TRBJ2-5 many TRBV3-1 . TGTGCCAGCAGCCAAGAACACGCGTCGGGAGAGACCCAGTACTTC CASSQEHASGETQYF
TRBJ2-1 . TRBV30 . TGTGCCTGGAGTCTCCGGGGGCCGGGGAATGAGCAGTTCTTC CAWSLRGPGNEQFF
TRBJ1-5 . TRBV27 . TGTGCCAGCAGTTTATCCGGCACAGGGAATAGCAATCAGCCCCAGCATTTT CASSLSGTGNSNQPQHF
TRBJ2-1 many TRBV2 . TGTGCCAGCAGGAGCAGGGGTTCCTACAATGAGCAGTTCTTC CASRSRGSYNEQFF
TRBJ1-6 many TRBV10-3 . TGTGCCATCAGTGAGGAAAACCCGAGCTCCTATAATTCACCCCTCCACTTT CAISEENPSSYNSPLHF
TRBJ1-1 many TRBV3-1 TRBD1 TGTGCCAGCAGCCAAGAGACAGGGGCGAACACTGAAGCTTTCTTT CASSQETGANTEAFF
TRBJ1-4 many TRBV28 . TGTGCCAGCAGTTCGGCTGATGAAAAACTGTTTTTT CASSSADEKLFF
TRBJ1-1 . TRBV11-3 TRBD1 TGTGCCAGCAGCCGATGGGACAGGAACACTGAAGCTTTCTTT CASSRWDRNTEAFF
TRBJ2-4 many TRBV28 . TGTGCCAGCAGTGCGGGAACGTTCAACATTCAGTACTTC CASSAGTFNIQYF
TRBJ1-4 . TRBV12-3/TRBV12-4 . TGTGCCAGCAGTTTTCAGGAGCCGCATCGGGAAAAACTGTTTTTT CASSFQEPHREKLFF
TRBJ2-7 once TRBV27 . TGTGCCAGCAGACTCCACGGGACGCTAGTCTACGAGCAGTACTTC CASRLHGTLVYEQYF
TRBJ2-3 many TRBV6-1 . TGTGCCAGCAGTGAGAGAGGAGGGCAAGATACGCAGTATTTT CASSERGGQDTQYF
TRBJ2-3 many TRBV14 . TGTGCCAGCAGCCAAGATCGCCGACGTACTAGCACAGATACGCAGTATTTT CASSQDRRRTSTDTQYF
TRBJ2-3 many TRBV20-1 TRBD2 TGCAGTGCTAGCATAGCGGGGGGCCCCACAGATACGCAGTATTTT CSASIAGGPTDTQYF
TRBJ2-3 many TRBV28 . TGTGCCAGCAGGACAGCGGATACAGATACGCAGTATTTT CASRTADTDTQYF
TRBJ2-5 many TRBV6-1 . TGTGCCAGCAGTCAGGGTTTAGAGACCCAGTACTTC CASSQGLETQYF
TRBJ1-1 many TRBV12-3/TRBV12-4 . TGTGCCAGCAGTCGTCAGGACCTCACTGAAGCTTTCTTT CASSRQDLTEAFF
TRBJ2-7 . TRBV28 TRBD1 TGTGCCAGCAGCACTAAAACCAGGGGGCCACGTCTTGACGAGCAGTACTTC CASSTKTRGPRLDEQYF
TRBJ2-2 many TRBV24-1 . TGTGCCACCAGTGTTGGCAGGGGTACCGGGGAGCTGTTTTTT CATSVGRGTGELFF
TRBJ2-1 many TRBV2 . TGTGCCACGCGCGGTGGCGGCGATGAGCAGTTCTTC CATRGGGDEQFF
TRBJ2-2 . TRBV3-1 TRBD1 TGTGCCAGCAGCCAAGCGACAGGGAGTATGGCCGGGGAGCTGTTTTTT CASSQATGSMAGELFF
TRBJ1-5 few TRBV6-1 . TGTGCCAGCAGTAGAGACGGACTCCCCCAGCATTTT CASSRDGLPQHF
TRBJ1-1 . TRBV20-1 . TGCAGTGCTAGAGGATTGGGGTTGTTGACTGAAGCTTTCTTT CSARGLGLLTEAFF
TRBJ1-6 . TRBV4-1 . TGCGCCAGCAGCCAAGATATTTCACCCCTCCACTTT CASSQDISPLHF
TRBJ2-7 many TRBV13 . TGTGCCAGCAGTCCGTCCATGGGTGGGGAGCAGTACTTC CASSPSMGGEQYF
TRBJ1-2 many TRBV19 . TGTGCCAGTAGCCCCAGGGTCAGTGGCGCTTATGGCTACACCTTC CASSPRVSGAYGYTF
TRBJ1-1 many TRBV20-1 . TGCAGTGGGGAGAGGGCGGGGAGGAACACTGAAGCTTTCTTT CSGERAGRNTEAFF
TRBJ2-5 . TRBV29-1 . TGCAGCGTTGACAGGGTGGACCAAGAGACCCAGTACTTC CSVDRVDQETQYF
TRBJ1-1 few TRBV4-1 . TGCGCCAGCAGCCACCCCTTCGGGACGGAGAACACTGAAGCTTTCTTT CASSHPFGTENTEAFF
TRBJ2-1 . TRBV19 . TGTGCCAGTACCCCTCTCGGGGGAAGCTACAATGAGCAGTTCTTC CASTPLGGSYNEQFF
TRBJ2-1 many TRBV28 . TGTGCCAGCAGTCGCCCCCACGGGGCGAAGGGCGATGAGCAGTTCTTC CASSRPHGAKGDEQFF
TRBJ1-1 many TRBV18 . TGTGCCGTCTCGGGGGTGAACACTGAAGCTTTCTTT CAVSGVNTEAFF
TRBJ2-7 many TRBV6-1 . TGTGCCAGCAGTGAATTTCGGCCAGGGCGATCCTACGAGCAGTACTTC CASSEFRPGRSYEQYF
TRBJ1-2 few TRBV6-5 . TGTGCCAGCAGTACCGAAGACGGACCGGACCCCTATGGCTACACCTTC CASSTEDGPDPYGYTF
TRBJ2-1 many TRBV10-3 . TGTGCCACCAATGACAAACTAACGGATGAGCAGTTCTTC CATNDKLTDEQFF